This TCR beta chain came from a study of CD8+ T cells in alopecia areata. Background on the study: Tofacitinib administration persisted for 6 to 18 months, succeeded by 6 months off drug.

Regarding treatment: oral pan-JAK inhibitor, 5-10 mg twice daily. CDR3 length: 15 residues. Germline lookup yields CDR1 SGHRS and CDR2 YFSETQ. V gave up 0 bases and J gave up 3 bases, with 12 bases separating them. Points from the study as a whole: One nonresponder makes the tie between baseline CD8+ expansion and response uncertain.

In each case, RNA was isolated and then reverse transcribed into cDNA as the sequencing template. Data came from immunoSEQ multiplex PCR; TCRdb stores just in-frame clones and leaves some out. The sample includes about 200,000 clones, nearly 60% of them seen just once. This clone has only one observation. The antigen is unknown. The receptor's source is a human donor with alopecia areata. The sequencing here drew on CD4+ T cells sorted from blood, taken at week 24, from a patient treated with tofacitinib. The chain employs TRBV5-1 and TRBJ1-1; a possible D gene is TRBD1 (5 bases). CDR3 loop: CASSLVAGMDTEAFF. CDR3 in DNA: TGCGCCAGCAGCTTGGTCGCAGGGATGGACACTGAAGCTTTCTTT.